This T cell receptor (beta chain) was obtained from a study of Ad26.COV2.S vaccination and SARS-CoV-2 variants. Overall study context: Trial arm assignment for the donor was COV1001 Ad26.COV2.S. Each vaccinee took Ad26.COV2.S intramuscularly, once or twice 56 days apart. Regarding the study as a whole: Assessments of TCR breadth and depth may have underestimated the total T cell responses. People who got the vaccine or the placebo had similar non-spike TCR breadth.

Treatment meaning: some 19 received Ad26.COV2.S at low or high dose, single or two shots; roughly five received placebo; per-sample allocation not given. After the first vaccine or placebo injection, samples were drawn on day 63. This clone was counted once. Antigen specificity is unknown. TCRdb keeps only in-frame clones here, not all; method: immunoSEQ multiplex PCR. Here the sample spans more than 300,000 clones, 86% being singletons. Germline V CDR1 and CDR2: SGHDT, YYEEEE. The CDR3 is 15 residues long. Between the trimmed V and J ends, which lost 4 bases and 5 bases, there was a span of 18 bases. The input for sequencing was peripheral blood, taken in a trial of Ad26.COV2.S vaccine versus placebo. This TCR was recovered from a person aged 18-60 years who received the Ad26.COV2.S COVID-19 vaccine or a placebo. The chain uses TRBV5-6 and TRBJ1-2; possible D gene TRBD1, 5 bases. CDR3 loop: CASSPGDRRVYGYTF. CDR3 coding DNA: TGTGCCAGCAGCCCCGGAGACAGACGAGTATATGGCTACACCTTC.